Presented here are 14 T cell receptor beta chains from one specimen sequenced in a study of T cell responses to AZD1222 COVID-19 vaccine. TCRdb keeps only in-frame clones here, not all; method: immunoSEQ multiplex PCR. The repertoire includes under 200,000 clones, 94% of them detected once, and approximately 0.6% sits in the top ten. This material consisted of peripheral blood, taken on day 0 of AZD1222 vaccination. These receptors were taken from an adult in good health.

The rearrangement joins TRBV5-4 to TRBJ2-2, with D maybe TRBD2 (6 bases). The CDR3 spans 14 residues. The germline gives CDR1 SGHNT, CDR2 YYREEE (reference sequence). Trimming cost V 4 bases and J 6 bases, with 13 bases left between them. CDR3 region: CASSTTSEAGELFF. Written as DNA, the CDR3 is TGTGCCAGCAGCACGACTAGTGAAGCCGGGGAGCTGTTTTTT.

In nucleotides, the CDR3 is TGTGCCAGCAGCGCTTCTAGCGTTCAGGGAAACACCATATATTTT. The encoded protein is CASSASSVQGNTIYF. The chain combines TRBV9 with TRBJ1-3, with D unclear. The CDR3 sequence is 15 residues long. V gave up 3 bases and J gave up 4 bases, with 14 bases separating them. Germline V gene data show CDR1 as SGDLS and CDR2 as YYNGEE. The entire variable domain, with the rest obtained from reference TRBV9 and TRBJ1-3, is as follows: DSGVTQTPKHLITATGQRVTLRCSPRSGDLSVYWYQQSLDQGLQFLIQYYNGEERAKGNILERFSAQQFPDLHSELNLSSLELGDSALYFCASSASSVQGNTIYFGEGSWLTVV.

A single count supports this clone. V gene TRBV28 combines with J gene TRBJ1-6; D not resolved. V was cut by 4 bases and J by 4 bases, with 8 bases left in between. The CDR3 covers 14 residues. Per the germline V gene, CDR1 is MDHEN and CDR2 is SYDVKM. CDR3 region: CASSSVEYNSPLHF. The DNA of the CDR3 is TGTGCCAGCAGTTCTGTAGAGTATAATTCACCCCTCCACTTT.

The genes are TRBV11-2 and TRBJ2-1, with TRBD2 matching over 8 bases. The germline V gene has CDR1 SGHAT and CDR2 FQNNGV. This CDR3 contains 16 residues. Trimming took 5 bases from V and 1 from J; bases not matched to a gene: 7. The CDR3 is CASSLIAGKSYNEQFF. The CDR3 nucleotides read TGTGCCAGCAGCCTAATAGCGGGGAAGTCCTACAATGAGCAGTTCTTC.

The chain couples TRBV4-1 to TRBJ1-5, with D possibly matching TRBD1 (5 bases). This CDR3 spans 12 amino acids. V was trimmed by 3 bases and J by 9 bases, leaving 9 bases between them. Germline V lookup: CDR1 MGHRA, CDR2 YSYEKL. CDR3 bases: TGCGCCAGCAGCCAGTTGGGGGGGCCCCAGCATTTT. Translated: CASSQLGGPQHF.

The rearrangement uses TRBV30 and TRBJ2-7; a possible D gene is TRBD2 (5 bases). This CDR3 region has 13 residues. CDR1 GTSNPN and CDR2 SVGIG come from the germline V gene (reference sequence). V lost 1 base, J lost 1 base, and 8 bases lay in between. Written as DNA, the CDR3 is TGTGCCTGGAGTGGGGGAGTGTCCTACGAGCAGTACTTC. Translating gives CAWSGGVSYEQYF.

CDR3 bases: TGCGCCAGCAGCCAAGATTTTGGGACGACTACCTTC. It codes for CASSQDFGTTTF. V usage is TRBV4-1 and J usage is TRBJ1-2, with D tentatively TRBD1 (5 bases). The CDR3 sequence is 12 residues long. Germline-derived CDR1 and CDR2 are MGHRA and YSYEKL. The V end was cut by 0 bases, the J end by 14 bases, with 13 bases between.

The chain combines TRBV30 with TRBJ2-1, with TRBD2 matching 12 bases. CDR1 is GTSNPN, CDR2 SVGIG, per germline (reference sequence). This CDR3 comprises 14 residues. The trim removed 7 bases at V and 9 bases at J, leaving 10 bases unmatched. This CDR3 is CALPRLAGAVEQFF. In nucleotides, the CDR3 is TGTGCCTTACCCAGACTAGCGGGAGCGGTTGAGCAGTTCTTC.

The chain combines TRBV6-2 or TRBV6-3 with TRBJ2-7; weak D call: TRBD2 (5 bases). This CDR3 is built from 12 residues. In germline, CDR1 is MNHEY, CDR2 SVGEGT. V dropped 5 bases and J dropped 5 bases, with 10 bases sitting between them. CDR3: CASSLERDEQYF. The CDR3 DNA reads TGTGCCAGCAGTCTGGAGAGGGACGAGCAGTACTTC.

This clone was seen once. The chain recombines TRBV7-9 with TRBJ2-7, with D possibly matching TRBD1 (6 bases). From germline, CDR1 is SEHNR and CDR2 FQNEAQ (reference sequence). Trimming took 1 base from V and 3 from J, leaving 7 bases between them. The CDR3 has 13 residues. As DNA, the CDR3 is TGTGCCAGCAGCTTAGAAGGGGGCTACGAGCAGTACTTC. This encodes CASSLEGGYEQYF. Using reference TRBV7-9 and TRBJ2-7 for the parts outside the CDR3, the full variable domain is DTGVSQNPRHKITKRGQNVTFRCDPISEHNRLYWYRQTLGQGPEFLTYFQNEAQLEKSRLLSDRFSAERPKGSFSTLEIQRTEQGDSAMYLCASSLEGGYEQYFGPGTRLTVT.

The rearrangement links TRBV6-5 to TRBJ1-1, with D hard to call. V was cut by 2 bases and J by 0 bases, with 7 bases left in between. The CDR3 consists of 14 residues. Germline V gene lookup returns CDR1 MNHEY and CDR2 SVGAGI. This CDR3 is CASSYDGLNTEAFF. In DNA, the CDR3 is TGTGCCAGCAGTTACGACGGACTGAACACTGAAGCTTTCTTT.

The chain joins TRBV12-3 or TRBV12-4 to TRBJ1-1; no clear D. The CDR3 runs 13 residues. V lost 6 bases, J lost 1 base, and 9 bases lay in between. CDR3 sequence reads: CASSPTWNTEAFF. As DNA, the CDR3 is TGTGCCAGCAGCCCGACGTGGAACACTGAAGCTTTCTTT.

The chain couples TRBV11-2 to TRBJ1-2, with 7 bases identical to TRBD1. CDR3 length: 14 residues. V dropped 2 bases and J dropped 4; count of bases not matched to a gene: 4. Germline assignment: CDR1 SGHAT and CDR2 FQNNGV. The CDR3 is CASSLPTGVYGYTF. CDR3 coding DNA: TGTGCCAGCAGCTTACCTACAGGGGTCTATGGCTACACCTTC. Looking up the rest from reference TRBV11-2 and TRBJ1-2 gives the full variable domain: EAGVAQSPRYKIIEKRQSVAFWCNPISGHATLYWYQQILGQGPKLLIQFQNNGVVDDSQLPKDRFSAERLKGVDSTLKIQPAKLEDSAVYLCASSLPTGVYGYTFGSGTRLTVV.

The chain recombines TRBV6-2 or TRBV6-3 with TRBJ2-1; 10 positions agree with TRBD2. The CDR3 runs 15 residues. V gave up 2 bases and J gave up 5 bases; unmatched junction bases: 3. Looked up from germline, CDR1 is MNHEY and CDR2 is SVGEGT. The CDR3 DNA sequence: TGTGCCAGCAGTTACGGGACTAGCGTTCACAATGAGCAGTTCTTC. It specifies CASSYGTSVHNEQFF.